This TCR beta chain comes out of a study of breast tumors, draining lymph nodes, adjacent tissues. Study results and limitations: Compared with lymph nodes, tumors were less diverse; compared with nontumor tissue, more.

Breast cancer patients provided tissue from their axillary draining lymph nodes. Via MiXCR, TCRdb re-called the multiplex PCR reads, giving one row per CDR3 protein. The profile shows around 230,000 distinct CDR3 sequences, about 30% of them singletons. Ten or more counts support this clonotype. Antigen: not known. The junction departs from germline at one end; a sequencing error may be responsible. The CDR3 consists of 14 residues. Germline loops: CDR1 SSHAT, CDR2 FNYEAQ (reference sequence). This chain uses TRBV7-7 with TRBJ2-3; 7 bases map to TRBD1. The sample was axillary lymph node tissue. The clonotype originates from a female donor with breast cancer. Some clones in this sample may be carry-over from other donors' samples. The CDR3 spells CASSLRQGVDTQYF. CDR3 DNA sequence: TGTGCTAGCAGCTTAAGACAGGGTGTAGATACGCAGTATTTT.